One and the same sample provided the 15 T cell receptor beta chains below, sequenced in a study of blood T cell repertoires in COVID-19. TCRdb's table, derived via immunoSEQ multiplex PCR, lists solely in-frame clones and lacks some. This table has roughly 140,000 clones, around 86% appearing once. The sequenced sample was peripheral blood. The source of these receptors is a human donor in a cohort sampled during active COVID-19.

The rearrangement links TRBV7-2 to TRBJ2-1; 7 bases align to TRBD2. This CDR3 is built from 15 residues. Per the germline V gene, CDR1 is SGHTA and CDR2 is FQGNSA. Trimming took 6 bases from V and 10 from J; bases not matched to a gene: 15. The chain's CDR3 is CASSLTGTNVREQFF. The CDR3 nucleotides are TGTGCCAGCAGTTTAACCGGGACTAATGTTCGGGAGCAGTTCTTC. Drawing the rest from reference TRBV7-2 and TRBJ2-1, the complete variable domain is GAGVSQSPSNKVTEKGKDVELRCDPISGHTALYWYRQSLGQGLEFLIYFQGNSAPDKSGLPSDRFSAERTGGSVSTLTIQRTQQEDSAVYLCASSLTGTNVREQFFGPGTRLTVL.

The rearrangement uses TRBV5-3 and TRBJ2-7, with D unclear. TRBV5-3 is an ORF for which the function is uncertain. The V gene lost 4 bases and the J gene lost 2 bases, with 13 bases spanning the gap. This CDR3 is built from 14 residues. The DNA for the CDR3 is TGTGCCAGAAGCCCTCGGCGGTCCACCTACGAGCAGTACTTC. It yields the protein CARSPRRSTYEQYF.

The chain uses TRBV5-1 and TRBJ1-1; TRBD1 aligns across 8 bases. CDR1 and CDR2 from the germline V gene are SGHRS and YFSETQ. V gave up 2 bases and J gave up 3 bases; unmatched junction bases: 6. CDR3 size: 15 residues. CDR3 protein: CASSFQGAEDTEAFF. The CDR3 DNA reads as TGCGCCAGCAGCTTTCAGGGGGCCGAGGACACTGAAGCTTTCTTT.

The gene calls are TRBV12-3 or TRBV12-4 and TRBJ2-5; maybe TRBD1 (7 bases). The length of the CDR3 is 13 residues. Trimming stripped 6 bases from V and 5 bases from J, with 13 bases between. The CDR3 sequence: CASREGAGETQYF. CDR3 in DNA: TGTGCCAGCAGAGAGGGGGCGGGGGAGACCCAGTACTTC.

This chain's CDR3 is CSASPGVYEQYF. The CDR3, as DNA: TGCAGTGCTAGTCCGGGAGTGTACGAGCAGTACTTC. The chain has TRBV20-1 and TRBJ2-7; D perhaps matches TRBD2 (6 bases). Trimming removed 3 bases from V and 4 bases from J, with 10 bases in between. CDR1 is DFQATT, CDR2 SNEGSKA, per germline (reference sequence). The CDR3 sequence is 12 residues long.

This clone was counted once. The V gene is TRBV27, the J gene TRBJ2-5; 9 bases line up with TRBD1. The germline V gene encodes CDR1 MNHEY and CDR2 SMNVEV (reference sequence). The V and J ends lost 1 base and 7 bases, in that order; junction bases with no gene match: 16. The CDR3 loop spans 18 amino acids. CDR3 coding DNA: TGTGCCAGCAGTTTATTTGGAAGCGGACAGGGGCCGGTAGGGACCCAGTACTTC. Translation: CASSLFGSGQGPVGTQYF.

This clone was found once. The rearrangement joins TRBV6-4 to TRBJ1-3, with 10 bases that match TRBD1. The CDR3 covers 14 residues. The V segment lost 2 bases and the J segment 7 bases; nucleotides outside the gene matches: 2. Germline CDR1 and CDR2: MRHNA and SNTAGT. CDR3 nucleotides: TGTGCCAGCAGTGACACGGACAGGGGGAACACCATATATTTT. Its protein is CASSDTDRGNTIYF.

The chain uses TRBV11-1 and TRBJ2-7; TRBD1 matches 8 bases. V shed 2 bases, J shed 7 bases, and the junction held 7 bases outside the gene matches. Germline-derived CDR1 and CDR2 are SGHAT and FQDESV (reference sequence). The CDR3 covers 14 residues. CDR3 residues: CASSLKTGVGEQYF. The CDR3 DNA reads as TGTGCCAGCAGCTTAAAGACAGGGGTAGGTGAGCAGTACTTC.

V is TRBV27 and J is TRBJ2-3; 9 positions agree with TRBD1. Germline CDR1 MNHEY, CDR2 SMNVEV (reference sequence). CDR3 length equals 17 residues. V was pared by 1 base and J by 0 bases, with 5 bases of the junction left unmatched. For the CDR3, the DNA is TGTGCCAGCAGTTTATACGGACAGGGGCCGAGCACAGATACGCAGTATTTT. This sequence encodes CASSLYGQGPSTDTQYF.

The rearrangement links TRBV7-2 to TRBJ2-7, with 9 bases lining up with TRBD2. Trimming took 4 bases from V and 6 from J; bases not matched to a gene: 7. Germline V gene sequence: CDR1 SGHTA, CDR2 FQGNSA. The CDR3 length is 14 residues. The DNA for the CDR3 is TGTGCCAGCAGCTCCAACGCGGGAGGGTCCGAGCAGTACTTC. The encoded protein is CASSSNAGGSEQYF. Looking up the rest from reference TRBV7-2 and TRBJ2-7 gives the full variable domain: GAGVSQSPSNKVTEKGKDVELRCDPISGHTALYWYRQSLGQGLEFLIYFQGNSAPDKSGLPSDRFSAERTGGSVSTLTIQRTQQEDSAVYLCASSSNAGGSEQYFGPGTRLTVT.

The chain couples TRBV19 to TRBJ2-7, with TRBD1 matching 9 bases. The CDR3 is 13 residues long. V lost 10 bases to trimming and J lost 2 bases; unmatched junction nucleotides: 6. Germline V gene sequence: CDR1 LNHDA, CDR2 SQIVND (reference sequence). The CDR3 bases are TGTGCCACCTCACAGGGGGCGGCCTACGAGCAGTACTTC. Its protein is CATSQGAAYEQYF.

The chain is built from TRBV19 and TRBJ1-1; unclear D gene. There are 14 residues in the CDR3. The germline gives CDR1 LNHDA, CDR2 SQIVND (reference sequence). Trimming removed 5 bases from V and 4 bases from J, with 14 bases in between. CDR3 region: CASSLAPVGTEAFF. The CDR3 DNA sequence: TGTGCCAGTAGTCTCGCACCCGTCGGCACTGAAGCTTTCTTT.

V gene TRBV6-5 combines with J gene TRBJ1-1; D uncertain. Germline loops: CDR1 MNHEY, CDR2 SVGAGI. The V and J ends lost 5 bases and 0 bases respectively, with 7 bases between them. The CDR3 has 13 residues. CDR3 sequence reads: CASSTVMNTEAFF. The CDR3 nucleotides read TGTGCCAGCAGTACAGTTATGAACACTGAAGCTTTCTTT.

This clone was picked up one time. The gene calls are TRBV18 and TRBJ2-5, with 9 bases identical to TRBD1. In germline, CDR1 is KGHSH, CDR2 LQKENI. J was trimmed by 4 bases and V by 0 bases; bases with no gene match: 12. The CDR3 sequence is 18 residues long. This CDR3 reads CASSPPWGQGFLPETQYF. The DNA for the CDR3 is TGTGCCAGCTCACCACCCTGGGGACAGGGTTTTCTCCCAGAGACCCAGTACTTC.

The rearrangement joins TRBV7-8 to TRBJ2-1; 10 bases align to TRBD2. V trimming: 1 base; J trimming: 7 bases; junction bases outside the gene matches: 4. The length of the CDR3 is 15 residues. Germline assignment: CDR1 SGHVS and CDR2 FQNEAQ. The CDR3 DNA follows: TGTGCCAGCAGCTTAGGAGCGGGGGGGTTAAATGAGCAGTTCTTC. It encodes CASSLGAGGLNEQFF.